The next 19 T cell receptor beta chains were all read from a single sample in a study of CD8 T cells in ankylosing spondylitis. TCRdb re-called the 5' RACE reads through MiXCR, storing one row per CDR3 protein. This table has about 150,000 distinct CDR3 sequences, roughly a third appearing once. The sequencing input was synovial fluid, either unsorted or a sorted T cell fraction (not recorded which). These TCRs come from a male donor with ankylosing spondylitis.

The chain links TRBV20-1 to TRBJ1-1; 10 bases align to TRBD1. Trimming cost V 6 bases and J 5 bases; bases outside gene matches: 6. Germline lookup yields CDR1 DFQATT and CDR2 SNEGSKA (reference sequence). CDR3 length: 13 amino acids. This chain's CDR3 is CSALDRGRTEAFF. Here the CDR3 DNA reads TGCAGTGCCCTGGACAGGGGGAGGACTGAAGCTTTCTTT.

This clonotype has ten or more counts. The gene calls are TRBV5-6 and TRBJ2-7; D is ambiguous. CDR1 and CDR2 from the germline V gene are SGHDT and YYEEEE. Trimming cost V 3 bases and J 3 bases, with 10 bases left between them. The CDR3 has 13 amino acids. CDR3 bases: TGTGCCAGCAGCTACCCGGACGGCTACGAGCAGTACTTC. Protein: CASSYPDGYEQYF.

This clonotype was found a few times. The rearrangement joins TRBV2 to TRBJ2-3; perhaps TRBD2 as D (5 bases). Per germline, CDR1 SNHLY and CDR2 FYNNEI. There are 13 residues in the CDR3. The V gene lost 11 bases and the J gene lost 6 bases, with 18 bases spanning the gap. For the CDR3, the DNA is TGTGCCGGACGGACTTCCGAACTGGATACGCAGTATTTT. Its protein product is CAGRTSELDTQYF.

This clonotype was counted between two and nine times. The CDR3: CASSLVTPGEQYF. Written as DNA, the CDR3 is TGTGCCAGCAGCTTAGTAACCCCCGGCGAGCAGTACTTC. The chain links TRBV7-2 to TRBJ2-7; no definite D call. CDR1 is SGHTA and CDR2 is FQGNSA in the germline V gene. V lost 1 base, J lost 6 bases, and 10 bases lay in between. The CDR3 loop spans 13 amino acids.

This clonotype was found many times. This chain connects TRBV7-2 to TRBJ1-2, with D possibly being TRBD1 (6 bases). The CDR3 consists of 15 residues. From germline, CDR1 is SGHTA and CDR2 FQGNSA. V lost 5 bases and J lost 7, with 20 bases in between. The CDR3 is CASSPAGTPSGGYTF. CDR3 nucleotide sequence: TGTGCCAGCAGCCCTGCTGGGACACCCTCCGGTGGCTACACCTTC.

This clonotype was seen only a few times. This sequence joins TRBV7-6 and TRBJ1-4; no clear D. Trimming took 1 base from V and 7 from J, leaving 7 bases between them. The CDR3 has 13 amino acids. CDR1 is SGHVS, CDR2 FNYEAQ, per germline. The CDR3 DNA follows: TGTGCCAGCAGCTTAGTTTCGGGTGAAAAACTGTTTTTT. This sequence encodes CASSLVSGEKLFF.

The V and J genes are TRBV7-3 and TRBJ2-2; D perhaps matches TRBD1 (7 bases). Trimming cost V 8 bases and J 4 bases, with 11 bases left between them. Germline CDR1 reads SGHTA; CDR2 reads FQGTGA. CDR3 length: 13 residues. This CDR3 reads CASGQGGTGELFF. For the CDR3, the DNA is TGTGCCAGCGGCCAGGGGGGCACCGGGGAGCTGTTTTTT.

In this sample, this clonotype turned up many times. This chain connects TRBV20-1 to TRBJ2-7, with unresolved D. The germline CDR1 and CDR2 sequences are DFQATT and SNEGSKA (reference sequence). The CDR3 runs to 13 residues. V lost 4 bases, J lost 3 bases, and 13 bases lay in between. CDR3 loop: CSAIHRSGYEQYF. The CDR3, as DNA: TGCAGTGCTATCCACCGTTCGGGCTACGAGCAGTACTTC.

This chain links TRBV20-1 with TRBJ2-5, with 13 bases fitting TRBD2. This CDR3 has 17 residues. CDR1 is DFQATT, CDR2 SNEGSKA, per germline (reference sequence). V trimming: 0 bases; J trimming: 7 bases; junction bases outside the gene matches: 11. The CDR3 coding sequence is TGCAGTGCTAGAGAGGGACTAGCGGGGAGGGCGATGGTGACCCAGTACTTC. It specifies CSAREGLAGRAMVTQYF.

The chain has TRBV29-1 and TRBJ1-3, with D maybe TRBD1 (5 bases). This CDR3 contains 12 residues. Trimming took off 7 bases at V and 4 bases at J, with 11 bases between the two ends. Germline values: CDR1 SQVTM, CDR2 ANQGSEA. The CDR3 loop is CSAGVGGNTIYF. DNA of the CDR3: TGCAGCGCGGGGGTAGGCGGAAACACCATATATTTT. The whole variable domain, filled in from reference TRBV29-1 and TRBJ1-3, reads SAVISQKPSRDICQRGTSLTIQCQVDSQVTMMFWYRQQPGQSLTLIATANQGSEATYESGFVIDKFPISRPNLTFSTLTVSNMSPEDSSIYLCSAGVGGNTIYFGEGSWLTVV.

This clonotype was seen ten or more times. The chain carries TRBV4-1 and TRBJ1-5; D gene unclear. The CDR3 is made up of 17 amino acids. Trimming removed 0 bases at V and 2 bases at J, with 14 bases between. Germline V lookup: CDR1 MGHRA, CDR2 YSYEKL. This CDR3 is CASSQDSSGVGNQPQHF. For the CDR3, the DNA is TGCGCCAGCAGCCAAGATTCCTCCGGGGTGGGCAATCAGCCCCAGCATTTT.

At least ten counts were recorded for this clonotype. The V gene is TRBV20-1, the J gene TRBJ2-7; D is possibly TRBD1 (5 bases). Trimming stripped 5 bases from V and 2 bases from J, with 16 bases between. Germline V gene data show CDR1 as DFQATT and CDR2 as SNEGSKA (reference sequence). This CDR3 is built from 14 residues. The CDR3 region has the DNA TGCAGTGCTTGTGACAGCTCCGAACCCTACGAGCAGTACTTC. Translating gives CSACDSSEPYEQYF.

This clonotype was counted only a few times. The chain carries TRBV30 and TRBJ2-7, with a weak D call TRBD1 (5 bases). There are 13 residues in the CDR3. Trimming cost V 4 bases and J 6 bases, with 16 bases left between them. Germline CDR1 and CDR2: GTSNPN and SVGIG (reference sequence). CDR3 sequence: CAWIIPGNREQYF. CDR3 sequence (DNA): TGTGCCTGGATTATTCCAGGGAATCGCGAGCAGTACTTC.

This clonotype has only a few counts. The chain is built from TRBV29-1 and TRBJ2-7; 8 bases map to TRBD2. The CDR3 runs to 15 residues. Germline lookup yields CDR1 SQVTM and CDR2 ANQGSEA. V lost 2 bases, J lost 6 bases, and 12 bases stayed unmatched. CDR3 DNA: TGCAGCGTTGAAATAAGGGGCGGGAGGAAGGGCGAGCAGTACTTC. Translated: CSVEIRGGRKGEQYF.

The chain couples TRBV11-2 to TRBJ2-2, with D maybe TRBD2 (5 bases). Germline V gene sequence: CDR1 SGHAT, CDR2 FQNNGV. V shed 0 bases and J shed 4 bases, with 15 bases lying between them. The CDR3 spans 17 residues. This CDR3 is CASSLDGLAVPTGELFF. CDR3 sequence (DNA): TGTGCCAGCAGCTTAGATGGGCTAGCAGTACCCACCGGGGAGCTGTTTTTT.

The chain links TRBV18 to TRBJ2-1, with D unclear. V was clipped by 3 bases and J by 0 bases, with 6 bases between them. CDR1 and CDR2 (germline): KGHSH, LQKENI. The CDR3 spans 14 residues. The CDR3 sequence: CASSPPDSYNEQFF. The CDR3 region has the DNA TGTGCCAGCTCACCCCCCGACTCCTACAATGAGCAGTTCTTC.

This clonotype was counted between two and nine times. The chain links TRBV12-3 or TRBV12-4 to TRBJ2-1, with a possible D match to TRBD2 (6 bases). The CDR3 totals 12 residues. Trimming shortened V by 4 bases and J by 10 bases, and 11 bases separated the two germline ends. CDR3 sequence reads: CASSWMEGEQFF. In nucleotides, the CDR3 is TGTGCCAGCAGTTGGATGGAGGGGGAGCAGTTCTTC.

This clonotype was detected only a few times. The chain uses TRBV3-1 and TRBJ1-1, with 8 bases matching TRBD1. This CDR3 contains 14 residues. V trimming: 1 base; J trimming: 11 bases; junction bases outside the gene matches: 9. Germline-derived CDR1 and CDR2 are LGHDT and YNNKEL (reference sequence). CDR3 sequence reads: CASSQVFQGALAFF. CDR3 DNA sequence: TGTGCCAGCAGCCAAGTCTTCCAGGGGGCGTTGGCTTTCTTT.

The V gene is TRBV7-2, the J gene TRBJ2-3; no clear D. The germline V gene has CDR1 SGHTA and CDR2 FQGNSA. The V and J ends lost 5 bases and 7 bases respectively, with 13 bases between them. This CDR3 region has 13 residues. The chain's CDR3 is CASSATSPNTQYF. CDR3 DNA: TGTGCCAGCAGCGCAACCTCCCCGAATACGCAGTATTTT. The full variable domain, with the rest looked up from reference TRBV7-2 and TRBJ2-3, is GAGVSQSPSNKVTEKGKDVELRCDPISGHTALYWYRQSLGQGLEFLIYFQGNSAPDKSGLPSDRFSAERTGGSVSTLTIQRTQQEDSAVYLCASSATSPNTQYFGPGTRLTVL.